This TCR beta chain was recorded in a study of blood T cell repertoires in COVID-19. Whole-study context: From the United States, Italy and Spain came samples of acute and convalescent COVID-19. T cells, B-cell-depleted T cells, or PBMCs supplied cDNA or gDNA.

This CDR3 has 13 amino acids. Germline CDR1 reads SGHVS; CDR2 reads FNYEAQ. Trimming removed 2 bases at V and 8 bases at J, with 12 bases between. The protocol was immunoSEQ multiplex PCR, while the TCRdb copy is restricted to in-frame clones and leaves out a portion. The sample consists of around 130,000 clones, 86% of them appearing once. This TCR was recovered from a woman aged 50 to 60 who had recovered from COVID-19. Sequenced: peripheral blood. The chain employs TRBV7-6 and TRBJ1-2; D may be TRBD1 (6 bases). The DNA of the CDR3 is TGTGCCAGCAGCTTATTGGGGGCGGAGGGCTACACCTTC. It is translated as CASSLLGAEGYTF.